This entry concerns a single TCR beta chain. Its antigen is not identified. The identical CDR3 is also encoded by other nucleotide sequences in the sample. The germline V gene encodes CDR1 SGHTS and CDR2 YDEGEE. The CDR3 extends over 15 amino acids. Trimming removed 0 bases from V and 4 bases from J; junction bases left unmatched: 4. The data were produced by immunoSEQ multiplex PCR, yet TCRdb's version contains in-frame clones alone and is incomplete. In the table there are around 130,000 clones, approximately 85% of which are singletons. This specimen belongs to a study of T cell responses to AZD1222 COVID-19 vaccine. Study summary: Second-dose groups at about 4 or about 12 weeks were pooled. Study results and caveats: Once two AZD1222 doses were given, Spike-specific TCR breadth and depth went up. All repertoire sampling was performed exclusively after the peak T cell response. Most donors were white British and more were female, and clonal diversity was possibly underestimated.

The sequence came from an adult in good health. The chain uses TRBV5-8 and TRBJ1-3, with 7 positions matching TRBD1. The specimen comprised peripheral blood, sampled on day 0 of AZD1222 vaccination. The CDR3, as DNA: TGTGCCAGCAGCTTGGCCAGGGGGAGAGGAAACACCATATATTTT. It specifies CASSLARGRGNTIYF. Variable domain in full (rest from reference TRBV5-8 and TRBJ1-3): EAGVTQSPTHLIKTRGQQATLRCSPISGHTSVYWYQQALGLGLQFLLWYDEGEERNRGNFPPRFSGRQFPNYSSELNVNALELEDSALYLCASSLARGRGNTIYFGEGSWLTVV.